This T cell receptor (beta chain) was sequenced in a study of blood T cell repertoires in COVID-19. Across the study: Donors in the United States, Italy and Spain gave samples during acute or convalescent COVID-19. In each case, the material was cDNA or gDNA derived from T cells, B-cell-depleted T cells, or PBMCs.

Trimming pared 5 bases from V and 8 bases from J, leaving 12 bases between. The length of the CDR3 is 12 residues. How the authors handled the data: Estimated nucleated cell counts came from reference gene primer amplification. Data came from immunoSEQ multiplex PCR; TCRdb stores just in-frame clones and leaves some out. V and J calls plus clone size are reproduced from that table; the DNA served to infer D and trimming. The table has some 95,000 clones, 86% seen once. This chain connects TRBV12-3 or TRBV12-4 to TRBJ1-2; perhaps TRBD1 as D (6 bases). The specimen sequenced was peripheral blood. This clonotype originated in an elderly man with active or convalescent COVID-19. As DNA, the CDR3 is TGTGCCAGCAGTCGAGGACAGACAGGCTACACCTTC. It encodes CASSRGQTGYTF.